The T cell receptor (beta chain) under discussion was sequenced for a study of T cells after yellow fever vaccination. Broader study findings: Most primary-vaccination clones reappeared after the booster (about 97% CD4, about 87% CD8).

MiXCR was run by TCRdb on the 5' RACE reads, yielding one entry per CDR3 protein. The repertoire holds about 130,000 distinct CDR3 sequences, almost 9% seen once, with under 40% in the top ten. The CDR3 spans 15 residues. Trimming cost V 5 bases and J 4 bases, with 17 bases left between them. To note about this clonotype: Its matching antigen is unknown.

The receptor was isolated from a man aged 18 to 35 who received the YFV17D yellow fever vaccine. The chain recombines TRBV12-3 or TRBV12-4 with TRBJ1-1, with D perhaps TRBD1 (5 bases). Material: CD8+ T cells sorted from PBMCs, obtained on the day of the yellow fever booster vaccination. The DNA for the CDR3 is TGTGCCAGCAGTGGTGAGGGGCTTAGTAGCACTGAAGCTTTCTTT. Translation gives CASSGEGLSSTEAFF.